These 29 T cell receptor beta chains came from one sample sequenced in a study of tumor-infiltrating lymphocytes in primary liver carcinoma. Germline DNA was also extracted, and blood RNA was taken from unsorted whole blood. The investigators made TCR beta cDNA from about 500 ng total RNA, using a constant-region primer. TCR beta libraries came from three nested multiplex PCR rounds using slightly modified ARM-PCR. TRBV1-TRBV30 forward primers paired with a C-beta reverse primer were used in the first two PCR rounds, which ran around 10 cycles each. TCRdb processed the multiplex PCR reads anew with MiXCR; each CDR3 protein has one entry. The sample contains about 200,000 distinct CDR3 sequences, approximately 65% of which appear only once. The sample comprised peripheral blood. The source of these receptors is a woman aged 55-69 years with primary liver carcinoma and hepatitis B virus infection.

At least ten counts were recorded for this clonotype. The chain carries TRBV5-1 and TRBJ2-4, with TRBD2 matching over 16 bases. The CDR3 covers 16 residues. The germline gives CDR1 SGHRS, CDR2 YFSETQ. Trimming cost V 0 bases and J 8 bases; bases outside gene matches: 2. CDR3 protein: CASSLDGTSGGDIQYF. CDR3 bases: TGCGCCAGCAGCTTGGACGGGACTAGCGGGGGGGACATTCAGTACTTC.

The rearrangement links TRBV4-2 to TRBJ2-7, with D tentatively TRBD2 (6 bases). V gave up 1 base and J gave up 4 bases, with 20 bases separating them. The CDR3 contains 17 residues. Germline V gene data show CDR1 as LGHNA and CDR2 as YNFKEQ. The CDR3 DNA is TGTGCCAGCAGCCAAGGTCTCGCTAACGGGAGAACTTACGAGCAGTACTTC. It translates to CASSQGLANGRTYEQYF.

Comment on this clonotype: This sequence may be a read error, since a much larger clone differs from it by one base. The gene calls are TRBV4-1 and TRBJ2-3, with 12 bases that match TRBD2. CDR3 length: 17 residues. The germline V gene has CDR1 MGHRA and CDR2 YSYEKL. CDR3 in amino acids: CASRQDLTSGSRDTQYF. CDR3 coding DNA: TGCGCCAGCAGGCAAGATTTGACTAGCGGGAGTCGGGATACGCAGTATTTT.

With respect to this clonotype: One end of the junction varies from germline; a read error may be responsible. The CDR3 loop is CTSRDELGEPFYNEQFF. The CDR3, as DNA: TGTACCAGCAGGGACGAATTGGGTGAGCCCTTCTACAATGAGCAGTTCTTC. The chain combines TRBV6-5 with TRBJ2-1; D might be TRBD1 or TRBD2, each matching 5 bases. Germline V gene sequence: CDR1 MNHEY, CDR2 SVGAGI. The CDR3 spans 17 residues.

This chain uses TRBV5-5 with TRBJ1-5; D not certain. In germline, CDR1 is SGHKS, CDR2 YYEKEE (reference sequence). CDR3 length equals 14 residues. Trimming took off 1 base at V and 11 bases at J, with 16 bases between the two ends. DNA of the CDR3: TGTGCCAGCAGCTTGCCAGGAGACCGTGTGGCCCAGCATTTT. It translates to CASSLPGDRVAQHF.

In this sample, this clonotype turned up a few times. A read error may account for a junction end that differs from germline. This chain joins TRBV5-1 and TRBJ2-7; TRBD1 might be the D (6 bases). The length of the CDR3 is 13 residues. Germline V gene lookup returns CDR1 SGHRS and CDR2 YFSETQ. CDR3 protein: CASSLDRGGEQYF. DNA for the CDR3: TGCGCCAGTAGCTTGGATCGAGGGGGCGAGCAGTACTTC. The variable domain in full, completed from reference TRBV5-1 and TRBJ2-7, reads KAGVTQTPRYLIKTRGQQVTLSCSPISGHRSVSWYQQTPGQGLQFLFEYFSETQRNKGNFPGRFSGRQFSNSRSEMNVSTLELGDSALYLCASSLDRGGEQYFGPGTRLTVT.

Comment on this clonotype: Mismatch with germline at one junction end may stem from a read error. The rearrangement uses TRBV14 and TRBJ1-5; D is unclear. The CDR3 spans 14 residues. The V gene's germline CDR1 is SGHDN and CDR2 FVKESK. Here the CDR3 reads CASRQAGTGQPQHF. The CDR3 DNA follows: TGTGCCAGCAGGCAAGCGGGTACCGGACAGCCCCAGCATTTT.

In the case of this clonotype: Given a much more abundant clone one base away, this may be a read error. This rearrangement joins TRBV29-1 to TRBJ1-1; 8 bases map to TRBD1. Germline V CDR1 and CDR2: SQVTM, ANQGSEA. V shed 7 bases and J 8 bases; nucleotides not matched to a gene: 15. The CDR3 sequence is 14 residues long. CDR3 residues: CSDDPHRGLTEAFF. CDR3 in DNA: TGCAGCGATGACCCCCACAGGGGGTTAACCGAAGCTTTCTTT.

The sample holds many counts of this clonotype. The gene calls are TRBV6-6 and TRBJ1-2; possibly TRBD1 for D (5 bases). Looked up from germline, CDR1 is MNHNY and CDR2 is SVGAGI (reference sequence). The CDR3 has 12 amino acids. Trimming removed 6 bases at V and 7 bases at J, with 12 bases between. The CDR3 loop reads CASSRQGGGYTF. In nucleotides, the CDR3 is TGTGCCAGCAGCAGGCAGGGTGGTGGCTACACCTTC.

About this clonotype: One junction end does not reproduce the germline sequence, and a read error may be involved. The rearrangement joins TRBV5-1 to TRBJ2-2; possibly TRBD2 for D (5 bases). Germline V gene data show CDR1 as SGHRS and CDR2 as YFSETQ. The length of the CDR3 is 12 residues. CDR3 loop: CTSSFYTGELSF. DNA of the CDR3: TGCACCAGCAGTTTTTACACCGGGGAGCTGTCTTTT.

Many counts were recorded for this clonotype. The gene calls are TRBV12-3 or TRBV12-4 and TRBJ1-5; tentatively, D is TRBD1 (5 bases). CDR3 size: 12 residues. The ends were cut back, 6 bases at V and 7 bases at J, with 10 bases in the middle. CDR3 sequence: CASSRDVQPQHF. The CDR3 coding sequence is TGTGCCAGCAGCCGGGACGTACAGCCCCAGCATTTT.

This clonotype was detected once. The gene calls are TRBV29-1 and TRBJ2-7; 7 bases agree with TRBD2. The V gene's germline CDR1 is SQVTM and CDR2 ANQGSEA. The J segment lost 0 bases and the V segment lost 7 bases, leaving 6 bases of the junction unmatched. The CDR3 length is 13 residues. The CDR3 reads CSAGEGGSYEQYF. The CDR3 DNA is TGCAGCGCTGGGGAGGGTGGCTCCTACGAGCAGTACTTC.

The gene calls are TRBV28 and TRBJ2-1; tentative D call: TRBD2 (6 bases). The CDR3 spans 14 residues. Deletions cut 2 bases from V and 11 bases from J, with 16 bases between. Germline CDR1 MDHEN, CDR2 SYDVKM. The CDR3 region has the DNA TGTGCCAGCAGTTTAGTTCGGTCGGGGGTGAAGCAGTTCTTC. This encodes CASSLVRSGVKQFF.

This clonotype was seen repeatedly, ten times or more. This sequence joins TRBV12-5 and TRBJ2-1; 10 positions agree with TRBD1. The CDR3 has 21 residues. Germline V lookup: CDR1 LGHNT, CDR2 FRNRAP. The J segment lost 2 bases and the V segment lost 0 bases, leaving 16 bases of the junction unmatched. CDR3 amino acids: CASGLVKGVGDRGQTYNEQFF. DNA of the CDR3: TGTGCTAGTGGTTTGGTAAAGGGGGTTGGGGACAGGGGCCAGACCTACAATGAGCAGTTCTTC.

CDR3 residues: CASNLGRLETQYF. Written as DNA, the CDR3 is TGTGCCAGCAATCTAGGGAGGCTGGAGACCCAGTACTTC. This chain uses TRBV11-2 with TRBJ2-5, with a tentative D call TRBD2 (6 bases). Trimming took off 7 bases at V and 5 bases at J, with 14 bases between the two ends. The length of the CDR3 is 13 residues. CDR1 is SGHAT, CDR2 FQNNGV, per germline.

The sample holds one count of this clonotype. Because it lacks the conserved phenylalanine or tryptophan at the end, this CDR3 is likely a read error. V usage is TRBV5-1 and J usage is TRBJ2-7; D unclear. The CDR3 runs to 14 residues. From germline, CDR1 is SGHRS and CDR2 YFSETQ. V dropped 6 bases and J dropped 3 bases, with 16 bases sitting between them. As DNA, the CDR3 is TGCGCCAGCATGCCCACCACTGTCGGCTACGAGCAGTACCTC. Translated, it gives CASMPTTVGYEQYL.

This clonotype was seen at least ten times. The chain is built from TRBV6-5 and TRBJ1-6, with TRBD1 matching 10 bases. The junction had 3 bases not matched to a gene; V was cut back by 3 bases and J by 7 bases. Germline CDR1 and CDR2: MNHEY and SVGAGI. This CDR3 contains 15 residues. The CDR3 DNA is TGTGCCAGCAGTTATTCGACAGGGGGCAATTCACCCCTCCACTTT. Translating gives CASSYSTGGNSPLHF.

This chain connects TRBV5-6 to TRBJ2-3; TRBD2 matches 7 bases. The V segment lost 0 bases and the J segment 0 bases; nucleotides outside the gene matches: 13. Germline V gives CDR1 SGHDT, CDR2 YYEEEE. The length of the CDR3 is 19 residues. CDR3 in DNA: TGTGCCAGCAGCTTGGTCTGGAGCGGGGCGTTATCTAGCACAGATACGCAGTATTTT. Protein product: CASSLVWSGALSSTDTQYF.

This clonotype turned up a few times. This chain connects TRBV6-6 to TRBJ1-2; maybe TRBD1 (6 bases). The CDR3 length is 14 residues. The germline V and J ends were trimmed by 6 bases and 1 base, with 12 bases remaining between them. The V gene's germline CDR1 is MNHNY and CDR2 SVGAGI (reference sequence). The CDR3 loop reads CASRSGGGNYGYTF. The CDR3 DNA sequence: TGTGCCAGCAGATCTGGGGGCGGTAACTATGGCTACACCTTC.

The sample holds a few counts of this clonotype. This chain connects TRBV5-1 to TRBJ2-5, with D perhaps being TRBD1 or TRBD2 (5 bases each). The germline gives CDR1 SGHRS, CDR2 YFSETQ. CDR3 length: 14 residues. The V gene lost 0 bases and the J gene lost 4 bases, with 10 bases spanning the gap. The CDR3 DNA is TGCGCCAGCAGCTTGGAGTCAGGGAGAGAGACCCAGTACTTC. Amino acids: CASSLESGRETQYF.

The chain recombines TRBV5-1 with TRBJ2-7, with TRBD1 matching 7 bases. V trimming: 0 bases; J trimming: 6 bases; junction bases outside the gene matches: 15. The CDR3 extends over 17 amino acids. Germline CDR1 SGHRS, CDR2 YFSETQ. This chain's CDR3 is CASSLAEHLDRVGEQYF. The CDR3 bases are TGCGCCAGCAGCTTGGCCGAACATCTCGACAGGGTGGGCGAGCAGTACTTC.

As for this clonotype: At one of its ends the junction is not consistent with the germline gene, which may arise from a read error. The gene calls are TRBV6-1 and TRBJ2-7; 9 bases fit TRBD1. Germline-derived CDR1 and CDR2 are MNHNS and SASEGT. This CDR3 is built from 15 residues. The CDR3 loop reads CASRPGQGNSYEQYF. CDR3 coding DNA: TGTGCCAGCAGACCGGGACAGGGTAATTCCTACGAGCAGTATTTC.

A word on this clonotype: The final CDR3 position lacks the conserved phenylalanine or tryptophan, pointing to a likely read error. V is TRBV28 and J is TRBJ2-3, with D maybe TRBD2 (5 bases). The germline V gene has CDR1 MDHEN and CDR2 SYDVKM. There are 14 residues in the CDR3. The CDR3 DNA follows: TGTGCCAGCAGTTTAGTGGGGAGCACAGATACACAGTATCTT. This translates into CASSLVGSTDTQYL.

The V gene is TRBV12-3 or TRBV12-4, the J gene TRBJ2-1, with 7 bases lining up with TRBD2. Losses at the gene ends were 11 bases for V and 8 bases for J; bases not matched to a gene: 18. The CDR3 extends over 15 amino acids. CDR3 bases: TGTGCCTGCACTTACCGGACTAGGGGTTTCGATGAGCAGTTCTTC. Its protein product is CACTYRTRGFDEQFF.

The rearrangement uses TRBV30 and TRBJ1-1; 10 bases are shared with TRBD1. Germline assignment: CDR1 GTSNPN and CDR2 SVGIG (reference sequence). The length of the CDR3 is 15 residues. The ends lost 4 bases at V and 4 bases at J; junction bases unmatched: 9. The CDR3 here is CAWMRWTGGGTEAFF. In nucleotides, the CDR3 is TGTGCCTGGATGCGTTGGACAGGGGGTGGCACTGAAGCTTTCTTT.

This clonotype was seen once. A read error is possible here, since a much larger clone lies one base away. The chain links TRBV4-1 to TRBJ2-3, with 7 bases fitting TRBD1. Germline CDR1 and CDR2: MGHRA and YSYEKL. CDR3 length: 15 amino acids. The CDR3 nucleotides read TGCGCCAGCAGCAACTCCAGGGGGAGCACAGATATGCAGTATTTT. It codes for CASSNSRGSTDMQYF.

On this clonotype itself: A much larger clone differs from this one at a single base, so this may be a read error. This chain links TRBV6-6 with TRBJ1-2, with 9 bases matching TRBD1. This CDR3 has 13 residues. CDR1 and CDR2 (germline): MNHNY, SVGAGI (reference sequence). CDR3 DNA sequence: TGTGCCAGCGCCAGACAGGGGGTCTTTGGCTACATCTTC. Its protein is CASARQGVFGYIF.

This clonotype appeared a single time. This clone may be a read error of a much larger clone one base away. The chain links TRBV5-4 to TRBJ1-2; no clear D gene. Germline V gene data show CDR1 as SGHNT and CDR2 as YYREEE (reference sequence). This CDR3 contains 13 residues. The CDR3 coding sequence is TGTGCCAACAGCTTGGACGCTAACTATGGCTACACCTTC. The encoded protein is CANSLDANYGYTF.

On this clonotype: Just one base apart from a much larger clone, this may be a read error. The chain combines TRBV7-9 with TRBJ2-1; D gene uncertain. CDR1 and CDR2 from the germline V gene are SEHNR and FQNEAQ (reference sequence). CDR3 length: 12 amino acids. The CDR3 region is CACSPDHLEQFF. DNA for the CDR3: TGTGCCTGCAGCCCGGACCATCTAGAGCAGTTCTTC. Variable domain in full (rest from reference TRBV7-9 and TRBJ2-1): DTGVSQNPRHKITKRGQNVTFRCDPISEHNRLYWYRQTLGQGPEFLTYFQNEAQLEKSRLLSDRFSAERPKGSFSTLEIQRTEQGDSAMYLCACSPDHLEQFFGPGTRLTVL.